These 32 T cell receptor beta chains share one sample of origin, sequenced in a study of cytomegalovirus exposure and HLA in healthy donors. With 60 Vbeta and 13 Jbeta primers, the PCR was carried out. Using immunoSEQ multiplex PCR, the repertoire was profiled, and TCRdb retains in-frame clones only, with some absent. In the table there are nearly 110,000 clones, approximately 85% of which are singletons. Sequencing was performed on PBMCs. Receptor source: a man aged 45-65 years in good health and CMV-seronegative.

The V and J genes are TRBV5-1 and TRBJ1-1, with no clear D. Germline loops: CDR1 SGHRS, CDR2 YFSETQ. V lost 4 bases, J lost 1 base, and 11 bases lay in between. The CDR3 loop spans 14 amino acids. This CDR3 reads CASSDNRGNTEAFF. The CDR3 DNA sequence: TGCGCCAGCAGCGATAACCGAGGGAACACTGAAGCTTTCTTT. Filled out from reference TRBV5-1 and TRBJ1-1, the complete variable domain reads KAGVTQTPRYLIKTRGQQVTLSCSPISGHRSVSWYQQTPGQGLQFLFEYFSETQRNKGNFPGRFSGRQFSNSRSEMNVSTLELGDSALYLCASSDNRGNTEAFFGQGTRLTVV.

The rearrangement links TRBV25-1 to TRBJ2-5; 8 positions agree with TRBD1. Germline V gene data show CDR1 as MGHDK and CDR2 as SYGVNS. V gave up 4 bases and J gave up 5 bases; unmatched junction bases: 12. This CDR3 has 16 amino acids. CDR3 DNA sequence: TGTGCCAGCAGTGGGTCCAGGGGGCGCTTGAGGGAGACCCAGTACTTC. Residues: CASSGSRGRLRETQYF. Based on the CDR3 plus reference TRBV25-1 and TRBJ2-5, the full variable domain is EADIYQTPRYLVIGTGKKITLECSQTMGHDKMYWYQQDPGMELHLIHYSYGVNSTEKGDLSSESTVSRIRTEHFPLTLESARPSHTSQYLCASSGSRGRLRETQYFGPGTRLLVL.

This clone was counted a few times. The chain carries TRBV6-5 and TRBJ1-1, with unresolved D. The CDR3 totals 15 residues. From germline, CDR1 is MNHEY and CDR2 SVGAGI. The V gene lost 5 bases and the J gene lost 6 bases, with 19 bases spanning the gap. DNA for the CDR3: TGTGCCAGCAGTACCACTCCCAGTCCCCGGGCTGAAGCTTTCTTT. Protein sequence: CASSTTPSPRAEAFF.

This clone was found once. V is TRBV6-5 and J is TRBJ2-2; 7 nucleotides line up with TRBD1. The J segment lost 7 bases and the V segment lost 8 bases, leaving 10 bases of the junction unmatched. The CDR3 runs to 14 residues. In germline, CDR1 is MNHEY, CDR2 SVGAGI. CDR3 protein: CASDRAFSGGELFF. The CDR3 DNA is TGTGCCAGCGACAGGGCATTCTCCGGCGGGGAGCTGTTTTTT.

The chain joins TRBV19 to TRBJ1-2; D not resolved. CDR1 is LNHDA, CDR2 SQIVND, per germline (reference sequence). The CDR3 spans 14 residues. Between the trimmed V and J ends, which lost 4 bases and 0 bases, there was a span of 9 bases. CDR3 region: CASSRALANYGYTF. DNA for the CDR3: TGTGCCAGTAGTAGAGCTTTAGCTAACTATGGCTACACCTTC.

The V call is TRBV7-3, the J call TRBJ2-7; weak D call: TRBD1 (5 bases). Germline loops: CDR1 SGHTA, CDR2 FQGTGA. The ends were cut back, 5 bases at V and 1 base at J, with 9 bases in the middle. The CDR3 consists of 13 residues. CDR3 DNA: TGTGCCAGCAGCCGGACACCGTCCTACGAGCAGTACTTC. As protein: CASSRTPSYEQYF.

The chain is built from TRBV5-4 and TRBJ2-7; 8 bases are a match to TRBD2. V trimming: 4 bases; J trimming: 3 bases; junction bases outside the gene matches: 9. The CDR3 contains 15 residues. Germline CDR1 SGHNT, CDR2 YYREEE (reference sequence). The CDR3 here is CASSLDSGALYEQYV. Written as DNA, the CDR3 is TGTGCCAGCAGCCTGGATAGCGGGGCCCTCTACGAGCAGTACGTC.

This chain joins TRBV11-2 and TRBJ1-5; no clear D. The germline V gene encodes CDR1 SGHAT and CDR2 FQNNGV. Trimming pared 1 base from V and 4 bases from J, leaving 8 bases between. There are 14 residues in the CDR3. CDR3: CASSLAPFNQPQHF. CDR3 DNA: TGTGCCAGCAGCTTAGCCCCGTTTAATCAGCCCCAGCATTTT.

The chain joins TRBV9 to TRBJ1-1; maybe TRBD1 (6 bases). Germline V gene sequence: CDR1 SGDLS, CDR2 YYNGEE. The CDR3 has 13 amino acids. Trimming stripped 4 bases from V and 4 bases from J, with 11 bases between. CDR3 DNA: TGTGCCAGCAGCTTTACAGGGACCACTGAAGCTTTCTTT. Translated, it gives CASSFTGTTEAFF. The full variable domain, completed using reference TRBV9 and TRBJ1-1, is DSGVTQTPKHLITATGQRVTLRCSPRSGDLSVYWYQQSLDQGLQFLIQYYNGEERAKGNILERFSAQQFPDLHSELNLSSLELGDSALYFCASSFTGTTEAFFGQGTRLTVV.

This clone came up once. The V and J genes are TRBV25-1 and TRBJ2-3; 15 bases line up with TRBD2. This CDR3 has 17 residues. V was clipped by 7 bases and J by 1 base; unmatched bases: 6. In germline, CDR1 is MGHDK, CDR2 SYGVNS. The CDR3 protein is CASMGTSGGSGTDTQYF. In nucleotides, the CDR3 is TGTGCCAGCATGGGGACTAGCGGGGGGTCAGGCACAGATACGCAGTATTTT.

This sequence joins TRBV4-2 and TRBJ1-5, with D uncertain. Germline values: CDR1 LGHNA, CDR2 YNFKEQ. This CDR3 is built from 13 residues. The V and J ends lost 0 bases and 3 bases respectively, with 3 bases between them. CDR3 DNA sequence: TGTGCCAGCAGCCAAGAAGCCAATCAGCCCCAGCATTTT. Translating it yields CASSQEANQPQHF.

The chain has TRBV4-1 and TRBJ1-1; 7 nucleotides align to TRBD1. V lost 1 base to trimming and J lost 2 bases; unmatched junction nucleotides: 7. This CDR3 contains 16 residues. From germline, CDR1 is MGHRA and CDR2 YSYEKL. The CDR3 bases are TGCGCCAGCAGCCAAGTCAAGGACAGGAGAAACACTGAAGCTTTCTTT. Translating gives CASSQVKDRRNTEAFF.

The CDR3 here is CASTSLGGKDTQYF. The DNA for the CDR3 is TGTGCCAGCACCTCCCTGGGAGGGAAAGATACGCAGTATTTT. This chain connects TRBV7-2 to TRBJ2-3; 7 bases are shared with TRBD2. Germline V gives CDR1 SGHTA, CDR2 FQGNSA. CDR3 size: 14 residues. The junction had 9 bases not matched to a gene; V was cut back by 7 bases and J by 5 bases. Combining the CDR3 with reference TRBV7-2 and TRBJ2-3 gives the whole variable domain GAGVSQSPSNKVTEKGKDVELRCDPISGHTALYWYRQSLGQGLEFLIYFQGNSAPDKSGLPSDRFSAERTGGSVSTLTIQRTQQEDSAVYLCASTSLGGKDTQYFGPGTRLTVL.

The V and J genes are TRBV6-1 and TRBJ1-5; D possibly corresponds to TRBD1 (5 bases). V lost 6 bases and J 5 bases, leaving 8 bases between the germline ends. Germline V gene lookup returns CDR1 MNHNS and CDR2 SASEGT. The CDR3 totals 12 residues. The CDR3 spells CASSSGDQPQHF. CDR3 in DNA: TGTGCCAGCAGCTCGGGGGATCAGCCCCAGCATTTT.

This chain links TRBV5-5 with TRBJ1-1, with a weak D call TRBD1 (5 bases). Trimming stripped 6 bases from V and 0 bases from J, with 9 bases between. Germline CDR1 SGHKS, CDR2 YYEKEE (reference sequence). This CDR3 comprises 13 residues. The chain's CDR3 is CASTARVNTEAFF. Here the CDR3 DNA reads TGTGCCAGCACTGCCAGGGTGAACACTGAAGCTTTCTTT.

The J gene is TRBJ1-1, the V gene TRBV25-1; the D gene is possibly TRBD1 (5 bases). Deletions cut 1 base from V and 5 bases from J, with 11 bases between. Germline CDR1 is MGHDK and CDR2 is SYGVNS. The length of the CDR3 is 14 residues. The CDR3 loop reads CASSESGRGTEAFF. The CDR3 nucleotides read TGTGCCAGCAGTGAATCAGGGCGGGGGACTGAAGCTTTCTTT. Using reference TRBV25-1 and TRBJ1-1 for the parts outside the CDR3, the full variable domain is EADIYQTPRYLVIGTGKKITLECSQTMGHDKMYWYQQDPGMELHLIHYSYGVNSTEKGDLSSESTVSRIRTEHFPLTLESARPSHTSQYLCASSESGRGTEAFFGQGTRLTVV.

The chain employs TRBV6-1 and TRBJ1-6, with 9 bases matching TRBD1. With V trimmed by 7 bases and J by 10 bases, 11 bases remained unmatched. There are 15 residues in the CDR3. The germline gives CDR1 MNHNS, CDR2 SASEGT. The CDR3 region is CASKRPGQGVSPLHF. Here the CDR3 DNA reads TGTGCCAGCAAACGCCCGGGACAGGGCGTATCACCCCTCCACTTT.

The rearrangement links TRBV21-1 to TRBJ2-1; whether TRBD2, the table's D call, matches the DNA was not checked. TRBV21-1 is classified as a pseudogene. CDR3 length: 18 amino acids. The CDR3 region is CASSTRRLAGGYYNEQFF. The CDR3 DNA follows: TGTGCCAGCAGCACCCGACGACTAGCGGGGGGGTACTACAATGAGCAGTTCTTC.

This CDR3 is CASSEQGNSYNEQFF. CDR3 sequence (DNA): TGTGCCAGCAGTGAGCAGGGGAACTCCTACAATGAGCAGTTCTTC. The chain couples TRBV2 to TRBJ2-1, with D possibly TRBD1 on 6 matching bases. In germline, CDR1 is SNHLY, CDR2 FYNNEI. The CDR3 has 15 residues. Trimming took 3 bases from V and 0 from J, leaving 9 bases between them.

This clone occurred once. This chain links TRBV6-6 with TRBJ2-5, with 8 bases lining up with TRBD2. From germline, CDR1 is MNHNY and CDR2 SVGAGI (reference sequence). The V gene end was trimmed by 7 bases and the J gene end by 11 bases; junction bases not matched to a gene: 15. The CDR3 covers 14 residues. CDR3 coding DNA: TGTGCCAGCAACCGGGGGGGCACCACGGTAGAGCAGTACTTC. The encoded protein is CASNRGGTTVEQYF.

V gene TRBV30 combines with J gene TRBJ1-5, with D maybe TRBD1 (6 bases). The CDR3 spans 15 residues. V lost 6 bases, J lost 1 base, and 16 bases lay in between. Germline V gene data show CDR1 as GTSNPN and CDR2 as SVGIG (reference sequence). The CDR3 spells CACSSRGGSNQPQHF. CDR3 bases: TGTGCCTGTTCCTCCAGGGGAGGGAGCAATCAGCCCCAGCATTTT.

This chain links TRBV19 with TRBJ1-1; TRBD1 agrees at 9 bases. The CDR3 sequence is 15 residues long. Germline values: CDR1 LNHDA, CDR2 SQIVND (reference sequence). V lost 6 bases and J lost 7; bases outside the gene matches: 12. As DNA, the CDR3 is TGTGCCAGTAGATCACTCACAGGGGGCCCCAGTGAAGCTTTCTTT. It yields the protein CASRSLTGGPSEAFF.

The CDR3: CASSQDRGSERTEAFF. The CDR3 region has the DNA TGCGCCAGCAGCCAAGATCGAGGGTCCGAGAGGACTGAAGCTTTCTTT. This chain uses TRBV4-1 with TRBJ1-1; D is uncertain. Germline CDR1 is MGHRA and CDR2 is YSYEKL. The ends were cut back, 0 bases at V and 5 bases at J, with 16 bases in the middle. The CDR3 is made up of 16 amino acids.

This rearrangement joins TRBV18 to TRBJ1-1; TRBD1 aligns across 12 bases. Trimming at V came to 4 bases and at J to 5 bases, leaving 8 bases not matched to a gene. Germline CDR1 is KGHSH and CDR2 is LQKENI. This CDR3 contains 16 residues. CDR3 sequence (DNA): TGTGCCAGCTCACGGGACAGGGGGCGTGAATGGACTGAAGCTTTCTTT. This translates into CASSRDRGREWTEAFF.

CDR3 in DNA: TGTGCCAGCAGCTCCTTCAGGGGGCGTCGTGGTGAGCAGTTCTTC. Protein sequence: CASSSFRGRRGEQFF. This chain uses TRBV5-4 with TRBJ2-1, with TRBD1 matching 8 bases. Germline V gives CDR1 SGHNT, CDR2 YYREEE (reference sequence). This CDR3 region has 15 residues. V lost 3 bases, J lost 9 bases, and 11 bases stayed unmatched.

The chain carries TRBV19 and TRBJ2-5; TRBD1 might be the D (5 bases). This CDR3 comprises 15 residues. The V end lost 5 bases, the J end lost 5 bases, and 18 bases lay between the germline ends. Germline V gene data show CDR1 as LNHDA and CDR2 as SQIVND (reference sequence). For the CDR3, the DNA is TGTGCCAGTAGTTCCACCTCAGGGATCCAGGAGACCCAGTACTTC. It translates to CASSSTSGIQETQYF.

The V and J genes are TRBV7-2 and TRBJ2-1, with D possibly being TRBD2 (6 bases). The CDR3 is made up of 17 amino acids. Deletions cut 2 bases from V and 5 bases from J, with 19 bases between. Germline V lookup: CDR1 SGHTA, CDR2 FQGNSA. The CDR3 DNA sequence: TGTGCCAGCAGCTTATTATTTGGCGGGGAGGTAAACAATGAGCAGTTCTTC. Its translation: CASSLLFGGEVNNEQFF.

This clone was seen a handful of times. V and J are TRBV30 and TRBJ1-3; D call uncertain. This CDR3 is built from 11 residues. In germline, CDR1 is GTSNPN, CDR2 SVGIG (reference sequence). Trimming took off 7 bases at V and 4 bases at J, with 8 bases between the two ends. The CDR3 reads CASGPGNTIYF. The CDR3, as DNA: TGTGCCTCAGGTCCAGGAAACACCATATATTTT.

This chain joins TRBV6-5 and TRBJ2-7; 8 bases agree with TRBD1. Germline CDR1 is MNHEY and CDR2 is SVGAGI. The CDR3 consists of 12 residues. V dropped 6 bases and J dropped 5; count of bases not matched to a gene: 3. CDR3 amino acids: CASRRQGHEQYV. The CDR3 DNA reads TGTGCCAGCAGGAGACAGGGGCACGAGCAGTACGTC.

The chain employs TRBV29-1 and TRBJ1-1; a possible D gene is TRBD1 (6 bases). In germline, CDR1 is SQVTM, CDR2 ANQGSEA. This CDR3 comprises 18 residues. V was shortened by 4 bases and J by 1 base, with 25 bases between the two germline ends. DNA of the CDR3: TGCAGCGTTGTCTCGGGACGGACTTTAGGCAGGGGGAACACTGAAGCTTTCTTT. Amino acids: CSVVSGRTLGRGNTEAFF.

This clone was detected once. The chain links TRBV7-2 to TRBJ1-4; 8 bases line up with TRBD1. J lost 3 bases, V lost 4 bases, and 4 bases had no gene match. The germline CDR1 and CDR2 sequences are SGHTA and FQGNSA. The CDR3 has 15 residues. As DNA, the CDR3 is TGTGCCAGCAGCTGGGGGGGACAGGCTAATGAAAAACTGTTTTTT. Protein sequence: CASSWGGQANEKLFF.

This clone occurred once. The genes are TRBV7-2 and TRBJ1-5; no reliable D call. V shed 2 bases and J shed 0 bases, with 8 bases lying between them. There are 15 residues in the CDR3. Germline V gives CDR1 SGHTA, CDR2 FQGNSA. The CDR3 here is CASSLRLDSNQPQHF. The DNA of the CDR3 is TGTGCCAGCAGCTTAAGATTAGATAGCAATCAGCCCCAGCATTTT.